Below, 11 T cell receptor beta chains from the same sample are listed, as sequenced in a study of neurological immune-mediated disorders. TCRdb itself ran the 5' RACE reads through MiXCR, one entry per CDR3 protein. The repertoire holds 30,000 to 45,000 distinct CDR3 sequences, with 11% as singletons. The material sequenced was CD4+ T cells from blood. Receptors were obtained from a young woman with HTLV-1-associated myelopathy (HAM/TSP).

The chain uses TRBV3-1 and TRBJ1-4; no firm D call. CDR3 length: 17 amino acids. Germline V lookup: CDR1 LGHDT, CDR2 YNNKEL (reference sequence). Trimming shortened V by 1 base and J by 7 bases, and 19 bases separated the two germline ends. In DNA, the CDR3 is TGTGCCAGCAGCCAAGGTAAAGCGGTTGCACACGGTGAAAAACTGTTTTTT. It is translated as CASSQGKAVAHGEKLFF.

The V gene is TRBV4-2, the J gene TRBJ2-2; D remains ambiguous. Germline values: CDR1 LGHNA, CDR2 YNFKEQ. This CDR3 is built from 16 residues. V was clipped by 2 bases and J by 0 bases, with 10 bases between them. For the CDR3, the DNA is TGTGCCAGCAGCCAATTTGGCAGGACGAACACCGGGGAGCTGTTTTTT. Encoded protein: CASSQFGRTNTGELFF.

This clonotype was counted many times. This CDR3 is CASSLGGSNYGYTF. As DNA, the CDR3 is TGCGCCAGCAGCTTGGGAGGGAGTAACTATGGCTACACCTTC. The chain has TRBV5-1 and TRBJ1-2; D uncertain. Trimming removed 0 bases from V and 1 base from J, with 7 bases in between. The CDR3 loop spans 14 amino acids. Germline CDR1 is SGHRS and CDR2 is YFSETQ. Combining the CDR3 with reference TRBV5-1 and TRBJ1-2 gives the whole variable domain KAGVTQTPRYLIKTRGQQVTLSCSPISGHRSVSWYQQTPGQGLQFLFEYFSETQRNKGNFPGRFSGRQFSNSRSEMNVSTLELGDSALYLCASSLGGSNYGYTFGSGTRLTVV.

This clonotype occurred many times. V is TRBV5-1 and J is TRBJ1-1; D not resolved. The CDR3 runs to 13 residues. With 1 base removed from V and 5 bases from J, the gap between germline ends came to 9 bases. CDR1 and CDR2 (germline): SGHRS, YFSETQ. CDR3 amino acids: CASSLSERTEAFF. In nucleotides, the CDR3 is TGCGCCAGCAGCTTGTCCGAGAGGACTGAAGCTTTCTTT.

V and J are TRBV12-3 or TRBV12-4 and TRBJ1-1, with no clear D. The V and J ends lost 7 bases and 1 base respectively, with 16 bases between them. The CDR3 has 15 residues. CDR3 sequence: CASILDGRKNTEAFF. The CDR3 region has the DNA TGTGCCAGCATCCTTGACGGAAGGAAGAACACTGAAGCTTTCTTT.

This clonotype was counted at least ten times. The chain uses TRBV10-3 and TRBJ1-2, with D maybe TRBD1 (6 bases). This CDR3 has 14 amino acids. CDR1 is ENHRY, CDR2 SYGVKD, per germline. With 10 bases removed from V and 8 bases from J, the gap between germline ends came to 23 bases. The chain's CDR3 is CATGGQGGIEGYTF. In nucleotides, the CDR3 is TGTGCCACGGGGGGCCAGGGCGGCATAGAGGGCTACACCTTC.

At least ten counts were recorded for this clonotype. The chain's CDR3 is CASSETTGGDETQYF. CDR3 nucleotides: TGCGCCAGCAGTGAGACAACAGGGGGCGATGAGACCCAGTACTTC. The chain uses TRBV10-2 and TRBJ2-5, with 9 positions matching TRBD1. This CDR3 has 15 amino acids. Germline-derived CDR1 and CDR2 are WSHSY and SAAADI. Losses at the gene ends were 2 bases for V and 5 bases for J; bases not matched to a gene: 6.

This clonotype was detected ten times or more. Here the CDR3 DNA reads TGCAGTGTCACCCCGGCCACGGGGGGCTACGAGCAGTACTTC. Translated: CSVTPATGGYEQYF. The chain uses TRBV20-1 and TRBJ2-7; 7 bases align to TRBD2. The germline V gene encodes CDR1 DFQATT and CDR2 SNEGSKA (reference sequence). J lost 3 bases, V lost 7 bases, and 12 bases had no gene match. The CDR3 runs 14 residues.

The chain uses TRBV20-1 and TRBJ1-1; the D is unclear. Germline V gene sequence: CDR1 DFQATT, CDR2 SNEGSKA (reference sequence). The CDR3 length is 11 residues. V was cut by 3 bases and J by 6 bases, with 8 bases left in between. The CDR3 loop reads CSARDGAEAFF. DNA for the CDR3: TGCAGTGCTAGGGATGGTGCTGAAGCTTTCTTT.

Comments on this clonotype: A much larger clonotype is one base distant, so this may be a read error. This chain's CDR3 is CASTTRGQNYGYTF. The CDR3, as DNA: TGTGCCAGCACCACAAGGGGTCAGAACTATGGCTACACCTTC. The chain combines TRBV6-1 with TRBJ1-2; possible D gene TRBD1, 5 bases. This CDR3 is built from 14 residues. V was clipped by 7 bases and J by 2 bases, with 14 bases between them. Germline CDR1 reads MNHNS; CDR2 reads SASEGT.

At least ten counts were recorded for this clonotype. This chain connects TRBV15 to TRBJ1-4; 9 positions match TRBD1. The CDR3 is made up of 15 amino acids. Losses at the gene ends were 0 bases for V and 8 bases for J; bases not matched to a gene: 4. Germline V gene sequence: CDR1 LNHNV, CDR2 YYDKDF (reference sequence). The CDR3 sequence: CATSRERQGGEKLFF. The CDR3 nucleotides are TGTGCCACCAGCAGAGAGAGACAGGGGGGGGAAAAACTGTTTTTT.